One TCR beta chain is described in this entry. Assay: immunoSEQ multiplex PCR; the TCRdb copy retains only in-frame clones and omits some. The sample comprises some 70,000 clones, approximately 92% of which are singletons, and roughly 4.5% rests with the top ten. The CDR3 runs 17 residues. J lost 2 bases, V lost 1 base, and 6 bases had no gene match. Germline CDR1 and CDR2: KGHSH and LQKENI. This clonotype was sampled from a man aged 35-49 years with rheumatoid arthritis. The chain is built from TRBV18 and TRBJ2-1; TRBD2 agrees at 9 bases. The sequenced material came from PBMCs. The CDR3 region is CASSPLRLADTYNEQFF. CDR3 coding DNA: TGTGCCAGCTCACCACTTCGACTAGCGGACACCTACAATGAGCAGTTCTTC.